This record concerns one TCR beta chain sequence. Its antigen is currently unknown. Germline V lookup: CDR1 SGHAT, CDR2 FQNNGV. This CDR3 is built from 15 residues. V was trimmed by 5 bases and J by 1 base, leaving 14 bases between them. These data belong to a study of T cells after yellow fever vaccination. The study's findings and limits: Subsequent booster samples again held most clones from primary vaccination (less than 98% CD4, 85% to 90% CD8). Researchers report a weaker secondary response that nonetheless peaked faster, day 5 versus 15.

TCRdb independently ran MiXCR on the 5' RACE reads; one entry per CDR3 protein. Among about 68,000 distinct CDR3 sequences listed, under 8% were seen once. The TCR sequence derives from a man aged 18 to 35 who received the YFV17D yellow fever vaccine. Specimen: CD8+ T cells sorted from PBMCs, collected about 49 days after the first yellow fever vaccination. V gene TRBV11-2 combines with J gene TRBJ2-5; TRBD1 might be the D (6 bases). The CDR3 spells CASSVGTTFQETQYF. The CDR3 coding sequence is TGTGCCAGCAGCGTCGGGACAACTTTCCAAGAGACCCAGTACTTC. Full variable domain (rest looked up from reference TRBV11-2 and TRBJ2-5): EAGVAQSPRYKIIEKRQSVAFWCNPISGHATLYWYQQILGQGPKLLIQFQNNGVVDDSQLPKDRFSAERLKGVDSTLKIQPAKLEDSAVYLCASSVGTTFQETQYFGPGTRLLVL.